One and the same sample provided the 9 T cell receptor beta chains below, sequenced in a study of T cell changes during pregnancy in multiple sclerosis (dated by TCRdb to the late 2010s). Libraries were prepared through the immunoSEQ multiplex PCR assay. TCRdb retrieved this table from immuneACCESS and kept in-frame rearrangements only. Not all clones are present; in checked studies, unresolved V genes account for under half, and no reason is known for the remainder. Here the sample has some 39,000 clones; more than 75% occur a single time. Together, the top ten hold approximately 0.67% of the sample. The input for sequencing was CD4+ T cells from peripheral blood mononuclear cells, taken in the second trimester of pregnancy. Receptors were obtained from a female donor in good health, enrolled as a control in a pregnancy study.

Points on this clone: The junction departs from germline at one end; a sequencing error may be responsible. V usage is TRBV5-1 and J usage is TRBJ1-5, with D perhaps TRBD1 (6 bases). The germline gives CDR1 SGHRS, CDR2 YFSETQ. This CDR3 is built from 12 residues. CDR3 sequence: CASSAGEGPQHF. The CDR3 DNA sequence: TGTGCCAGCTCAGCAGGGGAGGGGCCCCAGCATTTT.

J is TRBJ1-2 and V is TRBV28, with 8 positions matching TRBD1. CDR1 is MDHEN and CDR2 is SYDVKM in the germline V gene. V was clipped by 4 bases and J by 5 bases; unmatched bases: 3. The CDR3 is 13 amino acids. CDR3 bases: TGTGCCAGCAGTTACAGGGGGGGGTATGGCTACACCTTC. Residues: CASSYRGGYGYTF.

CDR3 coding DNA: TGTGCCAGCAGCCCCTTAATGTCTCTCGGCAGGGGGCTCCCAATTAGCAATCAGCCCCAGCATTTT. Protein: CASSPLMSLGRGLPISNQPQHF. This chain links TRBV7-3 with TRBJ1-5, with 8 positions matching TRBD1. The CDR3 has 22 residues. From germline, CDR1 is SGHTA and CDR2 FQGTGA. The ends lost 5 bases at V and 0 bases at J; junction bases unmatched: 24.

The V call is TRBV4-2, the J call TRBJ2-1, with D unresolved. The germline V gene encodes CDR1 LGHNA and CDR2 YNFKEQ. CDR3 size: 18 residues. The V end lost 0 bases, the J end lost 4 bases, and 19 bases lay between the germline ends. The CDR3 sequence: CASSQEVGRGDLYNEQFF. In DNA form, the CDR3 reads TGTGCCAGCAGCCAAGAGGTGGGTCGCGGTGACCTTTACAATGAGCAGTTCTTC.

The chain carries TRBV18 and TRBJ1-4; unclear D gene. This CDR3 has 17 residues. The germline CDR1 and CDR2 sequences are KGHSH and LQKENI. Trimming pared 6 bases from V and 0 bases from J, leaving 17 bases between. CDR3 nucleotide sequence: TGTGCCAGCTCCGTTGGACTAAAAGTCTCAACTAATGAAAAACTGTTTTTT. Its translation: CASSVGLKVSTNEKLFF.

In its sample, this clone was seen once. CDR3 protein: CASSYTGSGANVLTF. The CDR3 DNA follows: TGTGCCAGCAGCTATACAGGGTCCGGGGCCAACGTCCTGACTTTC. The chain employs TRBV14 and TRBJ2-6; tentative D call: TRBD1 (6 bases). The CDR3 length is 15 residues. Germline V gene lookup returns CDR1 SGHDN and CDR2 FVKESK. Trimming took 5 bases from V and 4 from J, leaving 12 bases between them.

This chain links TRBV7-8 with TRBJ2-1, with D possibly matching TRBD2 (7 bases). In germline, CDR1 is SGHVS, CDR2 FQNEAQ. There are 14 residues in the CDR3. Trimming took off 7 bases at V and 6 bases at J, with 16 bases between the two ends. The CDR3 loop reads CASMNRGAGNEQFF. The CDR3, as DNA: TGTGCCAGCATGAACCGGGGGGCCGGCAATGAGCAGTTCTTC.

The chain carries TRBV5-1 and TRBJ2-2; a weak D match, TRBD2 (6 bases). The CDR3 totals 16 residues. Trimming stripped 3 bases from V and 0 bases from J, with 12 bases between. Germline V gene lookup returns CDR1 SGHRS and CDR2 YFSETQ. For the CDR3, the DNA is TGCGCCAGCAGCTCTTTAGCGGACGCGAACACCGGGGAGCTGTTTTTT. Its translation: CASSSLADANTGELFF.

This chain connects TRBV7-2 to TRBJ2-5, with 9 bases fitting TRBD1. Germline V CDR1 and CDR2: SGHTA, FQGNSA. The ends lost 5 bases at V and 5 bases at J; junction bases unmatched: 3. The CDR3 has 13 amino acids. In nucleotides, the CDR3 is TGTGCCAGCAGCCACGGACAGGGGGAGACCCAGTACTTC. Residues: CASSHGQGETQYF.